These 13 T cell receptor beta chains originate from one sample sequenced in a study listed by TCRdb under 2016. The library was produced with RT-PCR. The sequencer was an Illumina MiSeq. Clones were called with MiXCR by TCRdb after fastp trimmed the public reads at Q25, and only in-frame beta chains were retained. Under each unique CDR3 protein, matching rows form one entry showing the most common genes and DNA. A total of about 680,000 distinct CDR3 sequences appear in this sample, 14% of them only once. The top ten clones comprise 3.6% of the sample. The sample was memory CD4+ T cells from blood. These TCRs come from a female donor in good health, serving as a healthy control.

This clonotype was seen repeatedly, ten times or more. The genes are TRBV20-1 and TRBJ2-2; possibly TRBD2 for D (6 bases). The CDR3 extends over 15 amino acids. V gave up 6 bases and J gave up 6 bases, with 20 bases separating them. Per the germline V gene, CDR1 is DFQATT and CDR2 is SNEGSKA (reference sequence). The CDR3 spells CSAPPNGVAAGELFF. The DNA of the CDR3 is TGCAGTGCCCCCCCGAATGGGGTAGCGGCCGGGGAGCTGTTTTTT.

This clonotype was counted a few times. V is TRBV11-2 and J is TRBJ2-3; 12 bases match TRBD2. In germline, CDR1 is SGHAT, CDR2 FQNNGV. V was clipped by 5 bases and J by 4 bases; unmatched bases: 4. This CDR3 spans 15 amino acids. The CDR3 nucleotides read TGTGCCAGCAGCGACCTAGCGGGAGGGGCAGATACGCAGTATTTT. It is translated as CASSDLAGGADTQYF.

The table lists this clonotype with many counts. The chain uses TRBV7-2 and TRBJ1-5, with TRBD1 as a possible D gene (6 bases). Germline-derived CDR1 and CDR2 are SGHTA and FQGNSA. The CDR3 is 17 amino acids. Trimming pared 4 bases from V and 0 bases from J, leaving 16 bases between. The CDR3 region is CASSSSARGYSNQPQHF. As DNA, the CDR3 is TGTGCCAGCAGCTCCTCGGCCAGGGGCTATAGCAATCAGCCCCAGCATTTT.

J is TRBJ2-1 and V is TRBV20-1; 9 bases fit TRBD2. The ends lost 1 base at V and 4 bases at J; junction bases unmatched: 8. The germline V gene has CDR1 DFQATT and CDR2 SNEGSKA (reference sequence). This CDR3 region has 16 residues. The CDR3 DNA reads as TGCAGTGCTAGAGGACTAGCGGTTAATTGGTACAATGAGCAGTTCTTC. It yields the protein CSARGLAVNWYNEQFF.

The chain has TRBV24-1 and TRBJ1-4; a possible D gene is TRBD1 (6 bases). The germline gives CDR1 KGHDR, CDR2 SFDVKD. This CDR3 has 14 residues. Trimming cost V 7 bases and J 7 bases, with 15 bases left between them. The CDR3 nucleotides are TGTGCCACCAGCCCGACCCGGGACACTGAAAAACTGTTTTTT. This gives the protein CATSPTRDTEKLFF.

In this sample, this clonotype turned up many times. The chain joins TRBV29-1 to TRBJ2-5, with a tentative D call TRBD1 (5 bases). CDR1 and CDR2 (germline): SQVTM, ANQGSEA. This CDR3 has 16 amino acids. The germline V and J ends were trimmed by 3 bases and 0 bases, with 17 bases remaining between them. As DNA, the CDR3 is TGCAGCGTTGATCAAAGACAGCTTTCCTACCAAGAGACCCAGTACTTC. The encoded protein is CSVDQRQLSYQETQYF.

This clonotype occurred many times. Written as DNA, the CDR3 is TGTGCCATCAGTGAGTCGAGGGCCTCCCCCCGGGACGAGCAGTACTTC. This codes for CAISESRASPRDEQYF. The rearrangement uses TRBV10-3 and TRBJ2-7, with D possibly being TRBD2 (5 bases). Germline V gene lookup returns CDR1 ENHRY and CDR2 SYGVKD. This CDR3 has 16 amino acids. Trimming removed 0 bases from V and 5 bases from J, with 17 bases in between.

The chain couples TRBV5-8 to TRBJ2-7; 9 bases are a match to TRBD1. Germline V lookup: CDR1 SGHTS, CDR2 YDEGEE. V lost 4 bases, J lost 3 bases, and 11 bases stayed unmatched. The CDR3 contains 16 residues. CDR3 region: CASSTNPGTGFYEQYF. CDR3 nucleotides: TGTGCCAGCAGCACTAACCCGGGGACAGGGTTCTACGAGCAGTACTTC. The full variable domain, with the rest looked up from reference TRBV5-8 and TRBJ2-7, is EAGVTQSPTHLIKTRGQQATLRCSPISGHTSVYWYQQALGLGLQFLLWYDEGEERNRGNFPPRFSGRQFPNYSSELNVNALELEDSALYLCASSTNPGTGFYEQYFGPGTRLTVT.

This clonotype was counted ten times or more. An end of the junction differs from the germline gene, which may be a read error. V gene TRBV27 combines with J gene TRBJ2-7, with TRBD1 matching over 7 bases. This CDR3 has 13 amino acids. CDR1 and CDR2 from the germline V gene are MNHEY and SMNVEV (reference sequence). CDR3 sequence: CASRPSGTANSLF. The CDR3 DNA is TGTGCCAGCAGGCCCTCCGGGACAGCGAACTCTCTCTTC.

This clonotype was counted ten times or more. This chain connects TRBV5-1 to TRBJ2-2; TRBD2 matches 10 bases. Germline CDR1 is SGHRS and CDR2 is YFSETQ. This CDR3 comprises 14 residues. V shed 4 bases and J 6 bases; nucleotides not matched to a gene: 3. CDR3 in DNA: TGCGCCAGCAGCCAGGGACTAGCGTCCGGGGAGCTGTTTTTT. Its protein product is CASSQGLASGELFF.

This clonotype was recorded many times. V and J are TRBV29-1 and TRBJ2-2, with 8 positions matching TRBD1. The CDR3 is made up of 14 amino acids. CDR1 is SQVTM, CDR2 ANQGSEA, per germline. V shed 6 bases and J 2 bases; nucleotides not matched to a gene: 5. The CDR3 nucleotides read TGCAGCGTCCATGACAGGGGTAACACCGGGGAGCTGTTTTTT. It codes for CSVHDRGNTGELFF.

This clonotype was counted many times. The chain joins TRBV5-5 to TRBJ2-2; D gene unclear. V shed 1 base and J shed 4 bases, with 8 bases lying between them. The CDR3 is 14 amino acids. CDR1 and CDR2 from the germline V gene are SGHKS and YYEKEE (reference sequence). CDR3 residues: CASSLLAATGELFF. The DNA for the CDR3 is TGTGCCAGCAGCTTGCTGGCGGCCACCGGGGAGCTGTTTTTT.

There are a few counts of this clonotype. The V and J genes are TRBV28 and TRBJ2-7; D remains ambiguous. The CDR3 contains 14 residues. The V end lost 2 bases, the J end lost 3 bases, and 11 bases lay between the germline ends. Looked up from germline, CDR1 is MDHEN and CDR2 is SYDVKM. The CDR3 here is CASSLGPDHYEQYF. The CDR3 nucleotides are TGTGCCAGCAGTTTAGGGCCAGATCACTACGAGCAGTACTTC.